Shown below are 5 T cell receptor beta chains from a single sample sequenced in a study of blood T cell repertoires in COVID-19. Only in-frame clones appear in the TCRdb table, and some are missing; sequencing was by immunoSEQ multiplex PCR. The repertoire has about 31,000 clones, more than 75% of them found once; the top ten carry around 8.4%. Sample: peripheral blood. All receptors derive from a man aged 65-85 years with active or convalescent COVID-19.

The genes are TRBV6-5 and TRBJ2-2; 7 bases align to TRBD1. V shed 5 bases and J 5 bases; nucleotides not matched to a gene: 5. Germline CDR1 is MNHEY and CDR2 is SVGAGI. This CDR3 has 14 amino acids. As DNA, the CDR3 is TGTGCCAGCAGTCCGGGACAGCCTACCGGGGAGCTGTTTTTT. Its translation: CASSPGQPTGELFF.

V usage is TRBV3-1 (or the pseudogene TRBV3-2) and J usage is TRBJ1-1, with D maybe TRBD1 (6 bases). Germline assignment: CDR1 LGHDT and CDR2 YNNKEL (reference sequence). The germline V and J ends were trimmed by 5 bases and 4 bases, with 14 bases remaining between them. The CDR3 length is 14 residues. CDR3 protein: CASSVTGRGTEAFF. The CDR3 DNA reads TGTGCCAGCAGCGTCACAGGGAGGGGCACTGAAGCTTTCTTT.

The genes are TRBV7-8 and TRBJ2-2; 8 bases fit TRBD1. The germline V gene encodes CDR1 SGHVS and CDR2 FQNEAQ. V lost 3 bases and J lost 1; bases outside the gene matches: 4. CDR3 length: 16 residues. CDR3 loop: CASSFPGGRNTGELFF. DNA of the CDR3: TGTGCCAGCAGCTTTCCAGGGGGCCGGAACACCGGGGAGCTGTTTTTT.

The V gene is TRBV7-9, the J gene TRBJ2-5, with TRBD2 matching over 9 bases. Unmatched junction bases numbered 11, after V lost 5 bases and J lost 7 bases. CDR3 length: 15 residues. From germline, CDR1 is SEHNR and CDR2 FQNEAQ (reference sequence). CDR3 sequence reads: CASSPRLAETGTQYF. In DNA, the CDR3 is TGTGCCAGCAGCCCAAGACTAGCGGAGACGGGGACCCAGTACTTC.

The rearrangement joins TRBV7-8 to TRBJ1-3, with 7 bases that match TRBD1. Germline assignment: CDR1 SGHVS and CDR2 FQNEAQ. The junction had 5 bases not matched to a gene; V was cut back by 4 bases and J by 2 bases. The CDR3 totals 15 residues. CDR3 region: CASSWRQGTGNTIYF. CDR3 nucleotide sequence: TGTGCCAGCAGCTGGCGACAGGGAACTGGAAACACCATATATTTT.